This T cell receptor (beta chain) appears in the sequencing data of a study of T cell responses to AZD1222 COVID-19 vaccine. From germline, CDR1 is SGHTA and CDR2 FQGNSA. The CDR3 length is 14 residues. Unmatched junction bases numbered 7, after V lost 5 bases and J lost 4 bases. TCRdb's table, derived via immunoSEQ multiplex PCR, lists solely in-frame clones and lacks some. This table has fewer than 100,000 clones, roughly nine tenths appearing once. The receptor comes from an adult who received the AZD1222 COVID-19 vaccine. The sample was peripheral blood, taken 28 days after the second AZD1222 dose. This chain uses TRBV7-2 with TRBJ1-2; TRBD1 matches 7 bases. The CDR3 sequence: CASSPGGTPYGYTF. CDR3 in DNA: TGTGCCAGCAGCCCAGGGGGGACACCCTATGGCTACACCTTC.